Listed here are 6 T cell receptor beta chains from one sample, sequenced in a study of cytomegalovirus exposure and HLA in healthy donors (dated by TCRdb to the late 2010s). The method was the immunoSEQ multiplex PCR assay. A mixture of 60 forward primers for TCR Vbeta segments and 13 reverse primers for TCR Jbeta segments was used in the multiplex PCR. Not all clones reach the TCRdb copy of this immuneACCESS table, which keeps in-frame sequences only. Checked studies attribute under half of the gap to unresolved V genes and leave the rest unexplained. Counted in this sample were under 200,000 clones; over 70% of them appeared once. The ten largest make up approximately 1.2% of the sample. Sequenced input: PBMCs. The source is a man aged 45 to 65 in good health and CMV-seropositive.

The chain combines TRBV29-1 with TRBJ2-4, with D tentatively TRBD2 (5 bases). Trimming took 7 bases from V and 2 from J, leaving 15 bases between them. The CDR3 extends over 14 amino acids. The germline V gene encodes CDR1 SQVTM and CDR2 ANQGSEA. The CDR3 DNA reads as TGCAGCGCCGGGTCGAGAGGGACCAAAAACATTCAGTACTTC. As protein: CSAGSRGTKNIQYF.

Comments on this clone: The sample holds other DNA sequences that translate to the same CDR3. CDR3: CASSDLGGSLYEQFF. In nucleotides, the CDR3 is TGTGCCAGCAGTGACCTGGGGGGGAGTTTGTATGAGCAGTTCTTC. The chain uses TRBV6-4 and TRBJ2-1; 7 nucleotides agree with TRBD2. The CDR3 runs to 15 residues. V was pared by 2 bases and J by 8 bases, with 9 bases of the junction left unmatched. Germline assignment: CDR1 MRHNA and CDR2 SNTAGT.

V usage is TRBV6-1 and J usage is TRBJ2-3; D gene ambiguous. This CDR3 contains 14 residues. V lost 0 bases and J lost 4, with 8 bases in between. CDR1 and CDR2 (germline): MNHNS, SASEGT. CDR3 protein: CASSEAHLADTQYF. The DNA for the CDR3 is TGTGCCAGCAGTGAAGCGCACTTGGCAGATACGCAGTATTTT.

This clone was detected a few times. The CDR3 DNA follows: TGTGCCAGCAGTTGGGTGAACGGAAGGGAGGAGACCCAGTACTTC. Translating it yields CASSWVNGREETQYF. This sequence joins TRBV28 and TRBJ2-5; D may be TRBD2 (5 bases). The CDR3 covers 15 residues. The V gene's germline CDR1 is MDHEN and CDR2 SYDVKM. Trimming shortened V by 4 bases and J by 5 bases, and 17 bases separated the two germline ends.

This chain connects TRBV5-1 to TRBJ1-2, with 7 bases aligning to TRBD1. CDR3 length equals 15 residues. Germline V gene data show CDR1 as SGHRS and CDR2 as YFSETQ. The J segment lost 10 bases and the V segment lost 0 bases, leaving 12 bases of the junction unmatched. The CDR3 nucleotides are TGCGCCAGCAGCTTGGGACAGGGCCTAGGGCACCTCTACACCTTC. This sequence encodes CASSLGQGLGHLYTF.

The chain carries TRBV4-2 and TRBJ1-1; possibly TRBD1 for D (5 bases). The germline V gene has CDR1 LGHNA and CDR2 YNFKEQ. The germline V and J ends were trimmed by 3 bases and 7 bases, with 18 bases remaining between them. CDR3 length equals 15 residues. The CDR3 sequence is CASSQLVAPDSEAFF. The CDR3 DNA follows: TGTGCCAGCAGCCAGCTAGTTGCCCCTGACAGTGAAGCTTTCTTT.